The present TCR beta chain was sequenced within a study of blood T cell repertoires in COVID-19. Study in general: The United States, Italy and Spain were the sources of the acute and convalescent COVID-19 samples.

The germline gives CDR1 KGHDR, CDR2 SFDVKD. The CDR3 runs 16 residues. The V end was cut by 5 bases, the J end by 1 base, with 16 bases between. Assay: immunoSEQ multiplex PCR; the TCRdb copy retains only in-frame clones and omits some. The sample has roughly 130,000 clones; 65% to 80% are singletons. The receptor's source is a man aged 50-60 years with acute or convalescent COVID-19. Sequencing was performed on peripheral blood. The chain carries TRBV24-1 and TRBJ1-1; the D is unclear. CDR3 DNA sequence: TGTGCCACCAGTGGGTCTGGGTTTGCAGGGAACACTGAAGCTTTCTTT. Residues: CATSGSGFAGNTEAFF.